The clone carrying this TCR beta chain has only one observation. TCRdb recomputed calls from the RT-PCR reads with MiXCR, one row per CDR3 protein. The table lists some 230,000 distinct CDR3 sequences, 14% of them singletons. CDR3 size: 15 residues. Germline loops: CDR1 SGHNT, CDR2 YENEEA. V was pared by 2 bases and J by 3 bases, with 11 bases between. This sample stems from a study of patients and donors after allogeneic stem cell transplantation. The sample comprised blood, either unsorted or a sorted T cell fraction (not recorded which). The chain recombines TRBV11-3 with TRBJ2-1; D is possibly TRBD1 or TRBD2 (5 bases each). The TCR sequence derives from a human donor who was either an allogeneic HSCT recipient or a stem cell or donor lymphocyte infusion donor (not recorded which). It is not recorded whose cells these are; they may come from a transplant donor. The CDR3 here is CASSLLPGRYNEQFF. DNA for the CDR3: TGTGCCAGCAGCTTACTGCCGGGGCGCTACAATGAGCAGTTCTTC.